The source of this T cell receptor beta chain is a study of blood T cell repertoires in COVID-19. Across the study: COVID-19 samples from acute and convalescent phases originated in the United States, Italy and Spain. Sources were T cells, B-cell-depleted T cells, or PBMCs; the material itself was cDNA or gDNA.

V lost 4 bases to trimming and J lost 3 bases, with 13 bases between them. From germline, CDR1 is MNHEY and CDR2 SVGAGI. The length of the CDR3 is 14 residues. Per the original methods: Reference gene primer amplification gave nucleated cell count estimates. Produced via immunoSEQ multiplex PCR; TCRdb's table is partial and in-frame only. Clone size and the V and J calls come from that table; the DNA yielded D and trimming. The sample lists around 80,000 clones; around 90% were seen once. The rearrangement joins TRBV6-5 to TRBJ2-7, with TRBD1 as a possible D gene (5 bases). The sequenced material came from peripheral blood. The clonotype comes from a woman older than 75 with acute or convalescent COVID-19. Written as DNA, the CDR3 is TGTGCCAGCAGTTCCCAACGTAGGGGCTACGAGCAGTACTTC. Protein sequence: CASSSQRRGYEQYF.